The present T cell receptor (beta chain) was sequenced within a study of T cell responses to AZD1222 COVID-19 vaccine. This CDR3 comprises 18 residues. The germline gives CDR1 MNHEY, CDR2 SMNVEV (reference sequence). Trimming cost V 7 bases and J 6 bases, with 28 bases left between them. Clones were read by immunoSEQ multiplex PCR, and TCRdb kept only the in-frame ones, dropping some. The sample includes under 130,000 clones, around 90% seen only once; the top ten take about 9.7%. The chain employs TRBV27 and TRBJ1-3; D gene ambiguous. This specimen was peripheral blood, taken on day 0 of AZD1222 vaccination. The source is an adult in good health. DNA for the CDR3: TGTGCCAGCATTCGGTACGAGACACTCGGCCCCCTGGTAAACACCATATATTTT. Translation gives CASIRYETLGPLVNTIYF.